The 24 T cell receptor beta chains below come from one sample, sequenced in a study of blood T cell repertoires in COVID-19. Profiled with immunoSEQ multiplex PCR; TCRdb holds only in-frame clones, not every one. The data show over 85,000 clones, with approximately 82% seen just once and roughly 10% held by the top ten. What was sequenced was peripheral blood. Source of these receptors: a man aged 60-69 years with active or convalescent COVID-19.

This clone has a handful of counts. The rearrangement uses TRBV6-5 and TRBJ2-2; D gene uncertain. The CDR3 loop spans 14 amino acids. CDR1 and CDR2 (germline): MNHEY, SVGAGI. V lost 1 base to trimming and J lost 2 bases, with 5 bases between them. CDR3 sequence reads: CASSYLQNTGELFF. Written as DNA, the CDR3 is TGTGCCAGCAGTTACTTACAAAACACCGGGGAGCTGTTTTTT.

The chain combines TRBV5-1 with TRBJ2-3, with 9 bases lining up with TRBD1. CDR1 is SGHRS and CDR2 is YFSETQ in the germline V gene. The CDR3 is 14 amino acids. V trimming: 7 bases; J trimming: 4 bases; junction bases outside the gene matches: 7. The CDR3: CASRGTGNSDTQYF. The CDR3 DNA reads as TGCGCCAGCCGAGGGACAGGGAATTCAGATACGCAGTATTTT.

The CDR3: CASSSRGGLAGVQTGELFF. In nucleotides, the CDR3 is TGTGCCAGCAGCTCGAGAGGCGGCCTAGCGGGAGTACAGACCGGGGAGCTGTTTTTT. This rearrangement joins TRBV5-6 to TRBJ2-2; 10 positions agree with TRBD2. Germline CDR1 SGHDT, CDR2 YYEEEE. The CDR3 is 19 amino acids. J was trimmed by 5 bases and V by 3 bases; bases with no gene match: 16.

The chain is built from TRBV2 and TRBJ2-7; the match to TRBD2 covers 12 bases. The germline CDR1 and CDR2 sequences are SNHLY and FYNNEI. This CDR3 region has 15 residues. V lost 9 bases, J lost 5 bases, and 11 bases stayed unmatched. CDR3 nucleotides: TGTGCCAGTTATGATCCGGGACTAGCGGGCGACGAGCAGTACTTC. Its protein product is CASYDPGLAGDEQYF.

The chain employs TRBV5-1 and TRBJ2-3, with 10 bases fitting TRBD2. With V trimmed by 4 bases and J by 5 bases, 16 bases remained unmatched. The CDR3 is 18 residues long. Germline V gene sequence: CDR1 SGHRS, CDR2 YFSETQ. CDR3 coding DNA: TGCGCCAGCAGCGAACAAACCAGCGGGAGGGCCTTCGGAGATACGCAGTATTTT. As protein: CASSEQTSGRAFGDTQYF.

The V and J genes are TRBV19 and TRBJ2-7; possible D gene TRBD2, 6 bases. Trimming took off 5 bases at V and 1 base at J, with 9 bases between the two ends. In germline, CDR1 is LNHDA, CDR2 SQIVND (reference sequence). The CDR3 runs 13 residues. The CDR3 spells CASSSEGSYEQYV. CDR3 coding DNA: TGTGCCAGTAGTTCGGAGGGTTCCTACGAGCAGTACGTC.

V and J are TRBV2 and TRBJ1-1; D remains unclear. Germline CDR1 reads SNHLY; CDR2 reads FYNNEI. This CDR3 region has 14 residues. The V and J ends lost 7 bases and 0 bases respectively, with 12 bases between them. The CDR3, as DNA: TGTGCCAGCAAGGACGGAGGACTGAACACTGAAGCTTTCTTT. Amino acid sequence: CASKDGGLNTEAFF.

Only a few counts were recorded for this clone. The chain joins TRBV24-1 to TRBJ1-1, with 9 bases that match TRBD1. Germline V gene sequence: CDR1 KGHDR, CDR2 SFDVKD. J was trimmed by 7 bases and V by 8 bases; bases with no gene match: 16. The CDR3 length is 16 residues. CDR3 loop: CATKSGPGTGRNEAFF. The CDR3 coding sequence is TGTGCCACCAAGAGCGGCCCTGGGACAGGGAGGAATGAAGCTTTCTTT.

The chain employs TRBV5-1 and TRBJ2-1, with 8 nucleotides matching TRBD2. Germline V gives CDR1 SGHRS, CDR2 YFSETQ. With 3 bases clipped from V and 4 bases from J, the junction kept 12 bases outside the gene matches. The CDR3 spans 17 residues. The DNA of the CDR3 is TGCGCCAGCAGCTCCTGGCTAGCGGGTCCATCGTACAATGAGCAGTTCTTC. Translating gives CASSSWLAGPSYNEQFF. Full variable domain (rest looked up from reference TRBV5-1 and TRBJ2-1): KAGVTQTPRYLIKTRGQQVTLSCSPISGHRSVSWYQQTPGQGLQFLFEYFSETQRNKGNFPGRFSGRQFSNSRSEMNVSTLELGDSALYLCASSSWLAGPSYNEQFFGPGTRLTVL.

This clone was counted a single time. This chain connects TRBV7-9 to TRBJ1-4; D might be TRBD1 (5 bases). The germline CDR1 and CDR2 sequences are SEHNR and FQNEAQ (reference sequence). V was pared by 1 base and J by 7 bases, with 16 bases between. The CDR3 is 16 amino acids. CDR3 amino acids: CASSLGGWGRTEKLFF. The DNA of the CDR3 is TGTGCCAGCAGCTTAGGGGGCTGGGGTAGAACTGAAAAACTGTTTTTT.

This rearrangement joins TRBV29-1 to TRBJ2-3; 12 bases match TRBD2. The junction had 5 bases not matched to a gene; V was cut back by 1 base and J by 3 bases. CDR3 size: 16 residues. Germline assignment: CDR1 SQVTM and CDR2 ANQGSEA. CDR3 amino acids: CSVEGPSGRATDTQYF. CDR3 nucleotide sequence: TGCAGCGTTGAAGGTCCTAGCGGGAGGGCAACAGATACGCAGTATTTT.

This clone appeared a few times. The limits of the CDR3 on the DNA are not certain, so only TCRdb's listed CDR3 is given. The V and J genes are TRBV5-8 and TRBJ2-1; the table names TRBD1, a call not compared with the DNA. The CDR3 is 12 residues long, ends included. Germline V gene data show CDR1 as SGHTS and CDR2 as YDEGEE. CDR3: CASSLGWGSGIF.

This chain joins TRBV3-1 (or the pseudogene TRBV3-2) and TRBJ2-1; maybe TRBD2 (5 bases). The length of the CDR3 is 15 residues. Germline lookup yields CDR1 LGHDT and CDR2 YNNKEL (reference sequence). Trimming shortened V by 1 base and J by 8 bases, and 15 bases separated the two germline ends. CDR3 coding DNA: TGTGCCAGCAGCCAAGTAGGGAGCCTAGCCTATGAGCAGTTCTTC. Translating gives CASSQVGSLAYEQFF.

This clone was recorded many times. The J gene is TRBJ2-3, the V gene TRBV2, with TRBD2 matching over 7 bases. Trimming cost V 0 bases and J 7 bases; bases outside gene matches: 4. In germline, CDR1 is SNHLY, CDR2 FYNNEI. The CDR3 loop spans 14 amino acids. CDR3 bases: TGTGCCAGCAGTGAAGCGGGAGGGCCCAATACGCAGTATTTT. Amino acids: CASSEAGGPNTQYF.

This chain links TRBV5-4 with TRBJ2-7; 8 bases map to TRBD1. The CDR3 runs to 16 residues. After removal of 3 bases from V and 2 bases from J, the junction contained 10 bases not matched to a gene. Germline V gene sequence: CDR1 SGHNT, CDR2 YYREEE (reference sequence). CDR3 DNA sequence: TGTGCCAGCAGCTCACGTTCGAGGACAGGGACCTACGAGCAGTACTTC. Its protein is CASSSRSRTGTYEQYF.

This clone appeared a few times. The J gene is TRBJ2-2, the V gene TRBV2; D is possibly TRBD1 (6 bases). Germline V CDR1 and CDR2: SNHLY, FYNNEI. The CDR3 is 15 amino acids. The V gene lost 4 bases and the J gene lost 2 bases, with 11 bases spanning the gap. In DNA form, the CDR3 reads TGTGCCAGCAGTGTTGGACAGCTCAACACCGGGGAGCTGTTTTTT. Its protein is CASSVGQLNTGELFF.

This clone has a count of ten or more. The chain carries TRBV5-1 and TRBJ2-7; TRBD2 matches 7 bases. The CDR3 length is 14 residues. V lost 1 base, J lost 5 bases, and 6 bases stayed unmatched. Germline V gene data show CDR1 as SGHRS and CDR2 as YFSETQ. This CDR3 reads CASSLRFAGDEQYF. In DNA form, the CDR3 reads TGCGCCAGCAGCTTGAGGTTCGCGGGAGACGAGCAGTACTTC.

The CDR3 DNA sequence: TGCGCCAGCAGCCCGGACAGGGGATATCAGCCCCAGCATTTT. It yields the protein CASSPDRGYQPQHF. The V gene is TRBV4-1, the J gene TRBJ1-5; 9 bases are a match to TRBD1. CDR1 is MGHRA and CDR2 is YSYEKL in the germline V gene. This CDR3 comprises 14 residues. J gave up 5 bases and V 4 bases, and 3 bases lay outside the gene matches.

The genes are TRBV6-5 and TRBJ2-3; 7 nucleotides match TRBD2. CDR1 and CDR2 (germline): MNHEY, SVGAGI. This CDR3 is 14 amino acids long. Trimming cost V 6 bases and J 5 bases; bases outside gene matches: 8. The CDR3 coding sequence is TGTGCCAGCAGAGAGGGAGGGGATAGAGATACGCAGTATTTT. It encodes CASREGGDRDTQYF.

This chain joins TRBV5-8 and TRBJ2-1; 7 nucleotides match TRBD1. The CDR3 runs to 16 residues. Germline CDR1 reads SGHTS; CDR2 reads YDEGEE. V dropped 4 bases and J dropped 1; count of bases not matched to a gene: 8. CDR3 in DNA: TGTGCCAGCAGCCCGACAGGGTTTCGATCCTACAATGAGCAGTTCTTC. It is translated as CASSPTGFRSYNEQFF.

For the CDR3, the DNA is TGTGCCAGCAGTAAATCGGGACTAGCGAGAAAGGGGTACTTC. Translation gives CASSKSGLARKGYF. The chain carries TRBV28 and TRBJ2-7, with 10 bases fitting TRBD2. This CDR3 is 14 amino acids long. CDR1 is MDHEN and CDR2 is SYDVKM in the germline V gene. Losses at the gene ends were 5 bases for V and 12 bases for J; bases not matched to a gene: 13.

This chain uses TRBV11-3 with TRBJ2-4, with TRBD1 matching over 8 bases. This CDR3 is 15 amino acids long. CDR1 and CDR2 from the germline V gene are SGHNT and YENEEA. The ends lost 3 bases at V and 6 bases at J; junction bases unmatched: 7. This CDR3 is CASSLGQGATNIQYF. Written as DNA, the CDR3 is TGTGCCAGCAGCTTGGGCCAGGGGGCGACAAACATTCAGTACTTC.

The chain combines TRBV27 with TRBJ1-6; D is ambiguous. V was pared by 3 bases and J by 6 bases, with 6 bases between. The CDR3 length is 13 residues. Germline V CDR1 and CDR2: MNHEY, SMNVEV (reference sequence). The CDR3, as DNA: TGTGCCAGCAGTTTCGGAGCTAATTCACCCCTCCACTTT. This sequence encodes CASSFGANSPLHF.

The rearrangement links TRBV9 to TRBJ2-1; 7 positions agree with TRBD2. Looked up from germline, CDR1 is SGDLS and CDR2 is YYNGEE. The CDR3 covers 15 residues. V lost 4 bases, J lost 8 bases, and 12 bases stayed unmatched. The CDR3 region is CASSPTGGVWDEQFF. The CDR3 DNA is TGTGCCAGCAGCCCAACTGGGGGGGTATGGGATGAGCAGTTCTTC.